This TCR beta chain was sequenced for a study of regulatory T cells in long-lasting Graves disease. The V gene end was trimmed by 7 bases and the J gene end by 1 base; junction bases not matched to a gene: 4. CDR1 is MDHEN and CDR2 is SYDVKM in the germline V gene. The CDR3 spans 14 residues. Overall study results and limits: Blood alone, not thyroid tissue, was studied. Relative to newly diagnosed Graves' patients, persistent ones had lower TCR diversity.

The TCR beta library used iRepertoire HTBI primers with Arm-PCR amplification of CDR3. TCRdb processed the multiplex PCR reads anew with MiXCR; each CDR3 protein has one entry. The sample lists 200,000 to 250,000 distinct CDR3 sequences; around 20% were seen once. This clonotype has a count of ten or more. The antigen is unknown. Regarding time point: newly diagnosed GD, antithyroid drugs for less than 3 months. The authors made the TCR library using RNA they extracted from PBMCs. The data were also submitted as part of a second study, on T cells in Graves' hyperthyroidism and ophthalmopathy. This second report adds: The TCR CDR3 first-round RT-PCR relied on the HTBI primer set. In the blood, most expanded thyroid clonotypes above 0.001 appeared as well.

Sequenced material: peripheral blood mononuclear cells (PBMCs), taken at new diagnosis, from a patient treated with antithyroid drugs. This sequence originates from a woman aged 25 to 39 with Graves disease. This chain uses TRBV28 with TRBJ2-3; 8 nucleotides align to TRBD1. The CDR3 loop reads CASIPGQGTDTQYF. In DNA, the CDR3 is TGTGCCAGCATTCCGGGACAGGGCACAGATACGCAGTATTTT.